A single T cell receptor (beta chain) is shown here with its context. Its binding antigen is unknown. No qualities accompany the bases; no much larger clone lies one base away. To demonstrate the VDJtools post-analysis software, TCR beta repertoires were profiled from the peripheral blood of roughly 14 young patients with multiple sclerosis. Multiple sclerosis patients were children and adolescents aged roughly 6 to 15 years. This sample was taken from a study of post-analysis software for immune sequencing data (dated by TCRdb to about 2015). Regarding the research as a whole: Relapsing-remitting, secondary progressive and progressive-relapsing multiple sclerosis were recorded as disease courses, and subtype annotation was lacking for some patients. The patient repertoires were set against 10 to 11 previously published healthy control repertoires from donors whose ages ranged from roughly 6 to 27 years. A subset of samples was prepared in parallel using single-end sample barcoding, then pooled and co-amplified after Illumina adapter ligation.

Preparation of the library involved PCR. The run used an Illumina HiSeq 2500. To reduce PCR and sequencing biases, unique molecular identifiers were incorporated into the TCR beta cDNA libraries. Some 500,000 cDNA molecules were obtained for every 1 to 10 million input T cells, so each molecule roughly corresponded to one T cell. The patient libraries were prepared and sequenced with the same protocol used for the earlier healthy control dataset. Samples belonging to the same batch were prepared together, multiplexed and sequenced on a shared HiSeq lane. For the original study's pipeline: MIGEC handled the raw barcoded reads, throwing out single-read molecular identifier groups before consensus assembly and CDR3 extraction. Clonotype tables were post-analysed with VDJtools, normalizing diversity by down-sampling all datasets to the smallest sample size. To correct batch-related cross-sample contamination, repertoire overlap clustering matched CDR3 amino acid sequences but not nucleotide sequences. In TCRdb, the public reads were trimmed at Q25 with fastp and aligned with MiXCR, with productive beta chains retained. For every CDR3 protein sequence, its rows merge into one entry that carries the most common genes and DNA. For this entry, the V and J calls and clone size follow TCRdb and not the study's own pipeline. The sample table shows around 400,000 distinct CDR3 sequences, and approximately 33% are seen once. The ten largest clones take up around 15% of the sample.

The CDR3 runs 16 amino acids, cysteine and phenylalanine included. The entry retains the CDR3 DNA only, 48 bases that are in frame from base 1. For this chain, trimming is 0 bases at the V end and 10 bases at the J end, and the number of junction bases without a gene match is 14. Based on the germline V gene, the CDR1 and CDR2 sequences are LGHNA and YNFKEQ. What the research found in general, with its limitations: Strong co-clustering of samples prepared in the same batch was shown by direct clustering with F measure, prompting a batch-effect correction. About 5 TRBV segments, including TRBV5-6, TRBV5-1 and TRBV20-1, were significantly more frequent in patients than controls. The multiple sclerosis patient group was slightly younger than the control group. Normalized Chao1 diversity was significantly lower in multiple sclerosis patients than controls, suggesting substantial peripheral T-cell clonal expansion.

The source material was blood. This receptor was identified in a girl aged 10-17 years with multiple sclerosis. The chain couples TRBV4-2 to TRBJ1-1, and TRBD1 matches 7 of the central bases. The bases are TGTGCCAGCAGCCAAGAAGAGCCGCGGGACAGCCTCACAGCTTTCTTT. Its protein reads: CASSQEEPRDSLTAFF.